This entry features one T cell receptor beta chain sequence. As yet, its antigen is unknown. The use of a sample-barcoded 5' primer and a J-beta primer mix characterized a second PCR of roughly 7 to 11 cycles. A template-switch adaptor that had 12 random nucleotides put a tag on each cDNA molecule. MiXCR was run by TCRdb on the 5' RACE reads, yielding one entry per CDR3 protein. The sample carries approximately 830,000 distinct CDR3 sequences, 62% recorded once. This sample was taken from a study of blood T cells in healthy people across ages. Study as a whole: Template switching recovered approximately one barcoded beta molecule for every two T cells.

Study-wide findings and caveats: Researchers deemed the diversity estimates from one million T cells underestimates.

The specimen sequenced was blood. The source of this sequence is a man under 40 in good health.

This CDR3 reads CASSLRESRVAYNEQFF. CDR3 DNA sequence: TGTGCCAGCAGCTTAAGGGAATCCAGGGTGGCCTACAATGAGCAGTTCTTC. This sequence joins TRBV7-9 and TRBJ2-1, with a weak D call TRBD1 (5 bases). The CDR3 runs to 17 residues. CDR1 is SEHNR and CDR2 is FQNEAQ in the germline V gene (reference sequence). V lost 2 bases, J lost 2 bases, and 16 bases lay in between. Using reference TRBV7-9 and TRBJ2-1 for the parts outside the CDR3, the full variable domain is DTGVSQNPRHKITKRGQNVTFRCDPISEHNRLYWYRQTLGQGPEFLTYFQNEAQLEKSRLLSDRFSAERPKGSFSTLEIQRTEQGDSAMYLCASSLRESRVAYNEQFFGPGTRLTVL.